This T cell receptor beta chain was documented in a study of memory CD4+ T cells and cytomegalovirus serostatus. Notes on this clone: At the DNA level, this CDR3 is encoded by other sequences in the same sample as well.

The sort gate was single viable CD3+CD4+CD8-CD45RO+ cells for memory CD4+ T cells. Germline CDR1 is MNHEY and CDR2 is SMNVEV (reference sequence). CDR3 size: 16 residues. V lost 4 bases and J lost 4, with 17 bases in between. Data came from immunoSEQ multiplex PCR; TCRdb stores just in-frame clones and leaves some out. Counted here are some 44,000 clones, less than 85% occurring once; the ten biggest clones make up 1.5% to 2.5%. The chain links TRBV27 to TRBJ1-5; D remains ambiguous. Sequencing used memory CD4+ T cells from blood. This sequence originates from an adult in good health and CMV-seronegative. The CDR3, as DNA: TGTGCCAGCAGTTCCCTGACGAAGGATGGAAATCAGCCCCAGCATTTT. It encodes CASSSLTKDGNQPQHF.